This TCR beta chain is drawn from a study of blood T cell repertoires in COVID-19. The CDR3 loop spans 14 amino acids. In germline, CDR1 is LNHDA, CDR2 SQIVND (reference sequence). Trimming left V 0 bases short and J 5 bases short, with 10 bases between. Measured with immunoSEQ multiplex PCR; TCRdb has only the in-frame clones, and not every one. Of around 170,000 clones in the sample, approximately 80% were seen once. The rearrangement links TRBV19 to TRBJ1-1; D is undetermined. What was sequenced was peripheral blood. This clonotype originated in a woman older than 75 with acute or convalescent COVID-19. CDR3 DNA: TGTGCCAGTAGTATAGAACGGGGTGGGACTGAAGCTTTCTTT. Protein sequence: CASSIERGGTEAFF.